The rows below give T cell receptor beta chains drawn from one sample of a study of type 1 regulatory T cells. TCRdb re-called the reads with MiXCR, one entry per CDR3 protein. Of tens of thousands of distinct CDR3 sequences detected, less than 25% appear once; the ten largest clones hold 8.3%. The antigens these receptors bind are not known. The sequencing input was cultured type 1 regulatory T (Tr1) cells, either the whole culture or a sorted fraction (not recorded which). Receptors were obtained from a human donor in good health. Each CDR3 is given without its conserved first and last residue.

TRBJ1-5,TRBV6-5,ASRRDRVQPQH
TRBJ2-1,TRBV2,ASSALAGGVGEQF
TRBJ2-1,TRBV6-1,ASSLKPGYEQF
TRBJ1-1,TRBV15,ATSRDLRTGATTEAF
TRBJ1-5,TRBV11-2,ASSWGPNQPQH
TRBJ1-1,TRBV20-1,SASDRGITEAF
TRBJ2-6,TRBV12-3/TRBV12-4,ASRPSGSGANVLT
TRBJ2-5,TRBV20-1,SAREAGAETQY
TRBJ2-1,TRBV29-1,SVGYNEQF
TRBJ1-2,TRBV5-1,ASSLAGELGYT
TRBJ2-7,TRBV6-1,ASRAASATPYEQY
TRBJ2-1,TRBV30,AWSPNREQF
TRBJ2-2,TRBV7-2,ASSLYRIGGELF
TRBJ1-1,TRBV5-5,ASSLTSGRGTTEAF
TRBJ2-1,TRBV7-9,ASSQPGGQGNEQF
TRBJ2-3,TRBV25-1,ASSEFSGRAIDTQY
TRBJ2-7,TRBV12-3/TRBV12-4,ASTQRQGLTYEQY
TRBJ1-4,TRBV7-9,ASSTGTGSTNEKLF
TRBJ1-1,TRBV5-1,ASSLTPGAMNTEAF
TRBJ2-2,TRBV24-1,ATMAGDHTGELF